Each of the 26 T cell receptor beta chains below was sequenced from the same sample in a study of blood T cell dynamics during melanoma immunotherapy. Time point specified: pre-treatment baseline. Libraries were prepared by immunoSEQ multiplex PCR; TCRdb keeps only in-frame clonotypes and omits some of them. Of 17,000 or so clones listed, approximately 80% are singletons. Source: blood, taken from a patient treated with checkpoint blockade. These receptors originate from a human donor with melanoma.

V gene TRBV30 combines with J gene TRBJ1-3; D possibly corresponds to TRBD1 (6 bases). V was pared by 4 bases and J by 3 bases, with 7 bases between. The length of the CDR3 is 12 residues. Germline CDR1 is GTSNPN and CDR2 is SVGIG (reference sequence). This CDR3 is CAWTRGGNTIYF. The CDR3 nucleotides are TGTGCCTGGACCAGGGGTGGAAACACCATATATTTT.

Written as DNA, the CDR3 is TGTGCCAGAAGCCCGGGCCCAGGCTATGAGCAGTTCTTC. This sequence encodes CARSPGPGYEQFF. The genes are TRBV5-3 and TRBJ2-1; no clear D. TRBV5-3 is recorded as an ORF, its role being uncertain. The CDR3 runs 13 residues. V was pared by 4 bases and J by 8 bases, with 13 bases between.

The CDR3 nucleotides read TGTGCCACCAGCTCACAGGGGGCCTCCTATGGCTACACCTTC. Its protein product is CATSSQGASYGYTF. The chain carries TRBV15 and TRBJ1-2; TRBD1 matches at 9 bases. The CDR3 loop spans 14 amino acids. The germline gives CDR1 LNHNV, CDR2 YYDKDF (reference sequence). The V segment lost 5 bases and the J segment 4 bases; nucleotides outside the gene matches: 5.

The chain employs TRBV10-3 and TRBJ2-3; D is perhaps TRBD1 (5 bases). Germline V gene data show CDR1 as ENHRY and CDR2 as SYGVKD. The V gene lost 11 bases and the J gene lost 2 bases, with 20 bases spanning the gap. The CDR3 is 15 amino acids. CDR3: CAVLRTDTNTDTQYF. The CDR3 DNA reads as TGTGCCGTTCTTCGGACGGACACTAACACAGATACGCAGTATTTT.

The CDR3 reads CASTRGGSGELFF. CDR3 DNA: TGTGCCAGCACCCGGGGAGGGAGCGGGGAGCTGTTTTTT. V is TRBV27 and J is TRBJ2-2; 7 nucleotides line up with TRBD2. The germline gives CDR1 MNHEY, CDR2 SMNVEV (reference sequence). The CDR3 is 13 amino acids. J lost 7 bases, V lost 7 bases, and 6 bases had no gene match.

Here the CDR3 reads CASSLVLGNEQFF. The CDR3 nucleotides read TGTGCCAGCAGCCTCGTGTTGGGAAATGAGCAGTTCTTC. The chain uses TRBV14 and TRBJ2-1, with D unclear. Germline lookup yields CDR1 SGHDN and CDR2 FVKESK. The V and J ends lost 4 bases and 7 bases respectively, with 11 bases between them. The CDR3 loop spans 13 amino acids.

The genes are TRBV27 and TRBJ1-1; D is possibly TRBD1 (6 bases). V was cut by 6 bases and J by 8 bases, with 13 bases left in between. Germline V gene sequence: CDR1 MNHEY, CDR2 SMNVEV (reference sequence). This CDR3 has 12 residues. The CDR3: CASSPTGEEAFF. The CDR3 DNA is TGTGCCAGCAGCCCGACAGGCGAAGAAGCTTTCTTT.

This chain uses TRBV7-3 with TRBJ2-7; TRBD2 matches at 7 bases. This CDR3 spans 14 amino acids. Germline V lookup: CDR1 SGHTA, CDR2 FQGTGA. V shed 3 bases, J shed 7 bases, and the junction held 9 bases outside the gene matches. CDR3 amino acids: CASSLTSRGGEQYF. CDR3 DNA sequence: TGTGCCAGCAGCTTGACTAGCCGGGGAGGGGAGCAGTACTTC. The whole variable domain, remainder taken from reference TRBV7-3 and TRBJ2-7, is GAGVSQTPSNKVTEKGKYVELRCDPISGHTALYWYRQSLGQGPEFLIYFQGTGAADDSGLPNDRFFAVRPEGSVSTLKIQRTERGDSAVYLCASSLTSRGGEQYFGPGTRLTVT.

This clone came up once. The CDR3 nucleotides read TGTGCCAGCAGTTATGAGAATAGCGGGAGTAAGAATGAGCAGTTCTTC. Translated: CASSYENSGSKNEQFF. The V gene is TRBV5-5, the J gene TRBJ2-1, with 9 bases aligning to TRBD2. J was trimmed by 7 bases and V by 5 bases; bases with no gene match: 13. The CDR3 sequence is 16 residues long. Germline CDR1 and CDR2: SGHKS and YYEKEE (reference sequence).

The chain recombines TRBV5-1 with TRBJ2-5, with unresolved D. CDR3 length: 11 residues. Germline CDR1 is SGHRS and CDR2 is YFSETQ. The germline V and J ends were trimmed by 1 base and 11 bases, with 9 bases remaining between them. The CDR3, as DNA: TGCGCCAGCAGCTTGTTCGCAGAGCAGTACTTC. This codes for CASSLFAEQYF.

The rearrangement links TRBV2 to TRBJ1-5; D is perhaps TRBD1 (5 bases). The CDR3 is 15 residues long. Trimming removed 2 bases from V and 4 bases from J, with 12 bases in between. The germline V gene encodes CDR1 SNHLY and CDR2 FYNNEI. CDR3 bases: TGTGCCAGCAGTGAAACCCTCGGGGGGAATCAGCCCCAGCATTTT. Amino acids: CASSETLGGNQPQHF.

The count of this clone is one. The CDR3 sequence is CASSLAGGQGVKNIQYF. CDR3 in DNA: TGTGCCAGCAGCTTGGCGGGGGGACAGGGAGTCAAAAACATTCAGTACTTC. The chain recombines TRBV5-4 with TRBJ2-4, with 9 bases identical to TRBD1. The germline CDR1 and CDR2 sequences are SGHNT and YYREEE (reference sequence). This CDR3 is 17 amino acids long. With V trimmed by 0 bases and J by 3 bases, 7 bases remained unmatched.

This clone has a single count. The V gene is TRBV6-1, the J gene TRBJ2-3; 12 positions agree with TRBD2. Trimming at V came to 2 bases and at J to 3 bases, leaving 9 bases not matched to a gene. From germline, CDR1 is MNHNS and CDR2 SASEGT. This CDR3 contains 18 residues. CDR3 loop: CASSETLAGGLTTDTQYF. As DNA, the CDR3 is TGTGCCAGCAGTGAAACCCTAGCGGGAGGGCTAACGACAGATACGCAGTATTTT.

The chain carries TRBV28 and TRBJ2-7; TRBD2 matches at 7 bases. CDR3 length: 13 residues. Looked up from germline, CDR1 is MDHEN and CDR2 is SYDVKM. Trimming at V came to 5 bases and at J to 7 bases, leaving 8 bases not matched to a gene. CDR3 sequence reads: CASSRDYLGEQYF. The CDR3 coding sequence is TGTGCCAGCAGTCGGGACTACCTTGGGGAGCAGTACTTC.

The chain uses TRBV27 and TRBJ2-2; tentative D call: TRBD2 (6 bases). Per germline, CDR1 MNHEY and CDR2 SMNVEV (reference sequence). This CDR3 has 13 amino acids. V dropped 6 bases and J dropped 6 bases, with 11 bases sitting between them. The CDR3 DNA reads TGTGCCAGCAGCCGACTAGTTTCCGGGGAGCTGTTTTTT. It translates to CASSRLVSGELFF.

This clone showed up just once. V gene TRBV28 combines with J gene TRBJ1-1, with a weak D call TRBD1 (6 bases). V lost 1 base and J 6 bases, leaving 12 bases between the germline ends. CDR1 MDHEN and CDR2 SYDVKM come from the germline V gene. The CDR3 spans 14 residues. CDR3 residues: CASSLYRQGSEAFF. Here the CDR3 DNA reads TGTGCCAGCAGTTTATATAGGCAGGGGTCTGAAGCTTTCTTT.

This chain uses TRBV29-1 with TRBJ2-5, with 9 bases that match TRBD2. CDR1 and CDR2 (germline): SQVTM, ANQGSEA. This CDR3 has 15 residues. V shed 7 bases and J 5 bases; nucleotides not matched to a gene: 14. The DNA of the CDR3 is TGCAGCGCCCTAAAGTACGCGGGAGGGCATGAGACCCAGTACTTC. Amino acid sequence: CSALKYAGGHETQYF.

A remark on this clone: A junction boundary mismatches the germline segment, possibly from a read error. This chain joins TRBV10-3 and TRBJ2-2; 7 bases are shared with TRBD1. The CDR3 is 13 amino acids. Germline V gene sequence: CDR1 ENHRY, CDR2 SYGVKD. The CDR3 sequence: CASRGTNTGELSF. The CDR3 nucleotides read TGTGCCAGCAGGGGGACGAACACCGGGGAGCTGTCTTTT.

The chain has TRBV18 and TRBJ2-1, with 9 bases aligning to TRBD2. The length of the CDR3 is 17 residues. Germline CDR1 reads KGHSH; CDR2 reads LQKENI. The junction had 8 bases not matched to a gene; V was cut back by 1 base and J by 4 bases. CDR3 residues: CASSPQSTSGEYNEQFF. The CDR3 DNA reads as TGTGCCAGCTCACCACAGTCGACTAGCGGAGAATACAATGAGCAGTTCTTC. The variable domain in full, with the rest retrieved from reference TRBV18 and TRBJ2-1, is NAGVMQNPRHLVRRRGQEARLRCSPMKGHSHVYWYRQLPEEGLKFMVYLQKENIIDESGMPKERFSAEFPKEGPSILRIQQVVRGDSAAYFCASSPQSTSGEYNEQFFGPGTRLTVL.

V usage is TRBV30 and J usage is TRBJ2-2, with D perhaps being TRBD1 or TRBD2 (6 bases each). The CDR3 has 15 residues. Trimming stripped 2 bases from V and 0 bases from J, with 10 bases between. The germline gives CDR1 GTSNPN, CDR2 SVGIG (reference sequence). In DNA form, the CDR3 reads TGTGCCTGGAGTTTAGGGGGGCCGAACACCGGGGAGCTGTTTTTT. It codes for CAWSLGGPNTGELFF.

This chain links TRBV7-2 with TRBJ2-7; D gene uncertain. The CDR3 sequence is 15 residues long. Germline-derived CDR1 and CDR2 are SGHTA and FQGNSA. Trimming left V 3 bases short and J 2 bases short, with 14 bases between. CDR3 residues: CASSLSSQLTYEQYF. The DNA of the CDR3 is TGTGCCAGCAGCTTGAGCTCACAGTTGACCTACGAGCAGTACTTC.

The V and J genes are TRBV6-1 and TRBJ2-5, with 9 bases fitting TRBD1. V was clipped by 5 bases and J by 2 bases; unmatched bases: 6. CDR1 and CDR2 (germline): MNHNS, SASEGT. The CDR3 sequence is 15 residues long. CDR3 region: CASSRTGALQETQYF. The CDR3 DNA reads TGTGCCAGCAGTAGGACAGGGGCTTTACAAGAGACCCAGTACTTC.

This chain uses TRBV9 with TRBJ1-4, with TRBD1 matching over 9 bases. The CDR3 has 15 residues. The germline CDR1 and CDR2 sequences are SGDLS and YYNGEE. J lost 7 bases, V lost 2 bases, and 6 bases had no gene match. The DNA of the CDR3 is TGTGCCAGCAGCGTCTCCGGGACAGGGCCTGAAAAACTGTTTTTT. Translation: CASSVSGTGPEKLFF.

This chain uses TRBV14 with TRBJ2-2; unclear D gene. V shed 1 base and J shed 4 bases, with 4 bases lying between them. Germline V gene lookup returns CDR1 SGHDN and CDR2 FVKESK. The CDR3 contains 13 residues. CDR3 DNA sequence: TGTGCCAGCAGCCAAGTCCCCACCGGGGAGCTGTTTTTT. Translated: CASSQVPTGELFF.

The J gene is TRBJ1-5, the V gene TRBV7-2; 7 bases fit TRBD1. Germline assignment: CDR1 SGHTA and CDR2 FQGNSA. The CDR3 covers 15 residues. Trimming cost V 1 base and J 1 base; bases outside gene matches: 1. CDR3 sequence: CASSLDRGSNQPQHF. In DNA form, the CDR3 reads TGTGCCAGCAGCTTAGACAGGGGAAGCAATCAGCCCCAGCATTTT.

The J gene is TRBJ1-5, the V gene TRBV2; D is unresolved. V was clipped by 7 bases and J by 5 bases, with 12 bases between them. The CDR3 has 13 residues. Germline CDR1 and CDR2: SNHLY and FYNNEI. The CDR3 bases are TGTGCCAGCAATTGGAATACAGATCAGCCCCAGCATTTT. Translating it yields CASNWNTDQPQHF.